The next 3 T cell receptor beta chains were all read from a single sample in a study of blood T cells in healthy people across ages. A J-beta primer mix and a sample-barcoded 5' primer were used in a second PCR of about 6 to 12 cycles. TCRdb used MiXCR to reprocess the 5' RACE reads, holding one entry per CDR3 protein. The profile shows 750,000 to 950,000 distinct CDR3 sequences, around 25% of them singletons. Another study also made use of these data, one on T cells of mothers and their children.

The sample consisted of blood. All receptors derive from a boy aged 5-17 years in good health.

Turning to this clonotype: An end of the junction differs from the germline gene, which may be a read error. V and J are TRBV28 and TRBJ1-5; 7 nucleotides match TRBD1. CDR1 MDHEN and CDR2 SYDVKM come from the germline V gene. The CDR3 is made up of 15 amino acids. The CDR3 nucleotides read TGTGCCAGCGGTTTATGGACAGGCACCAATCAGCCCCAGCATTTT. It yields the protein CASGLWTGTNQPQHF.

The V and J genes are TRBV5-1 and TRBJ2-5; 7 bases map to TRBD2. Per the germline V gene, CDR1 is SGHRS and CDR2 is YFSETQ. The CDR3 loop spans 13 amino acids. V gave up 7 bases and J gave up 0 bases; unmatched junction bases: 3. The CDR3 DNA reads TGCGCCAGCGCCCGGGGGGACCAAGAGACCCAGTACTTC. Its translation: CASARGDQETQYF.

CDR3 sequence: CASSVDTGGEETQYF. Here the CDR3 DNA reads TGTGCCAGCAGTGTTGATACAGGGGGCGAGGAGACCCAGTACTTC. The chain recombines TRBV2 with TRBJ2-5; 9 nucleotides line up with TRBD1. Germline-derived CDR1 and CDR2 are SNHLY and FYNNEI. V shed 4 bases and J 5 bases; nucleotides not matched to a gene: 8. The CDR3 sequence is 15 residues long.